The 24 T cell receptor beta chains below all came from one sample that was sequenced in a study of regulatory T cells in long-lasting Graves disease. Time point denoted: persistent/refractory GD, antithyroid drugs over 5 years with positive TRAb. The TCR library was made from RNA extracted from PBMCs. In building TCR beta libraries, iRepertoire HTBI primers were used together with Arm-PCR of CDR3 regions. TCRdb reprocessed the multiplex PCR reads via MiXCR and lists one record per CDR3 protein. The sample records 350,000 to 500,000 distinct CDR3 sequences, 21% being singletons. The sample consisted of peripheral blood mononuclear cells (PBMCs), taken when the disease was refractory, from a patient treated with antithyroid drugs. Receptors originate from a female donor with Graves disease.

This chain links TRBV11-3 with TRBJ2-2, with 12 nucleotides matching TRBD2. CDR3 length: 16 amino acids. Germline V gene lookup returns CDR1 SGHNT and CDR2 YENEEA. V dropped 6 bases and J dropped 0; count of bases not matched to a gene: 2. CDR3 in amino acids: CASRRTSGTNTGELFF. CDR3 coding DNA: TGTGCCAGCAGGAGGACTAGCGGGACGAACACCGGGGAGCTGTTTTTT.

About this clonotype: This may be a read error, as it is one base from a much larger clone. The chain uses TRBV6-5 and TRBJ1-6; D possibly corresponds to TRBD1 (5 bases). Looked up from germline, CDR1 is MNHEY and CDR2 is SVGAGI. The CDR3 has 15 amino acids. The ends were cut back, 2 bases at V and 9 bases at J, with 14 bases in the middle. The chain's CDR3 is CASSYAGGDSSPLHF. CDR3 sequence (DNA): TGTGCCAGCAGTTACGCGGGGGGGGATAGTTCACCCCTCCACTTT.

Ten or more counts support this clonotype. This chain joins TRBV6-5 and TRBJ1-1; D remains ambiguous. The length of the CDR3 is 12 residues. Trimming stripped 3 bases from V and 7 bases from J, with 9 bases between. Germline CDR1 MNHEY, CDR2 SVGAGI. The CDR3 DNA reads TGTGCCAGCAGTTATTTTGGCGGTGAAGCTTTCTTT. Amino acid sequence: CASSYFGGEAFF.

On this clonotype: A far larger clone is one base from this, pointing to a likely read error. The gene calls are TRBV12-3 or TRBV12-4 and TRBJ1-1; D not resolved. The CDR3 has 16 residues. In nucleotides, the CDR3 is TGTGCCAACAGTCCGCGGACGGGCCATATGAACACTGAAGCTTTCTTT. Its translation is CANSPRTGHMNTEAFF.

There are many counts of this clonotype. The CDR3 reads CASSVRFGTGTYEQYF. CDR3 in DNA: TGTGCCAGCAGTGTCCGCTTCGGGACAGGGACCTACGAGCAGTACTTC. V gene TRBV6-2 or TRBV6-3 combines with J gene TRBJ2-7; 9 nucleotides align to TRBD1. The CDR3 consists of 16 residues. CDR1 and CDR2 (germline): MNHEY, SVGEGT. V was clipped by 5 bases and J by 2 bases; unmatched bases: 10.

In its sample, this clonotype was seen many times. The V call is TRBV11-2, the J call TRBJ2-7, with a tentative D call TRBD2 (5 bases). Trimming pared 1 base from V and 7 bases from J, leaving 14 bases between. CDR3 length: 14 residues. CDR1 SGHAT and CDR2 FQNNGV come from the germline V gene. The CDR3 DNA follows: TGTGCCAGCAGCTTAGTCCGTGGACTGGTTGAGCAGTACTTC. Its protein product is CASSLVRGLVEQYF.

This sequence joins TRBV5-1 and TRBJ2-2; TRBD2 matches 11 bases. The CDR3 runs to 18 residues. The V segment lost 4 bases and the J segment 7 bases; nucleotides outside the gene matches: 15. Germline assignment: CDR1 SGHRS and CDR2 YFSETQ. The CDR3 sequence: CASSILTSGSNGGGELFF. The CDR3, as DNA: TGCGCCAGCAGCATCCTAACTAGCGGGAGTAACGGTGGCGGGGAGCTGTTTTTT.

This rearrangement joins TRBV7-6 to TRBJ2-1; 10 bases are a match to TRBD2. CDR3 length equals 15 residues. V was pared by 2 bases and J by 8 bases, with 6 bases of the junction left unmatched. Germline values: CDR1 SGHVS, CDR2 FNYEAQ. CDR3 DNA sequence: TGTGCCAGCAGCTTAATAAGCGGGGGGGGTGATGAGCAGTTCTTC. It yields the protein CASSLISGGGDEQFF.

This chain connects TRBV6-2 or TRBV6-3 to TRBJ2-6; D gene ambiguous. CDR1 is MNHEY, CDR2 SVGEGT, per germline. The CDR3 loop spans 15 amino acids. Trimming shortened V by 7 bases and J by 0 bases, and 10 bases separated the two germline ends. This chain's CDR3 is CASTIPYSGANVLTF. CDR3 DNA sequence: TGTGCCAGCACTATCCCCTACTCTGGGGCCAACGTCCTGACTTTC.

There are many counts of this clonotype. This chain joins TRBV12-3 or TRBV12-4 and TRBJ2-7, with TRBD2 matching over 8 bases. This CDR3 has 16 residues. V gave up 6 bases and J gave up 5 bases; unmatched junction bases: 15. CDR3 DNA sequence: TGTGCCAGCAGGATATTTACTCGGGAGGGCCCCGACGAGCAGTACTTC. Protein sequence: CASRIFTREGPDEQYF.

Ten or more counts support this clonotype. One junction end disagrees with the germline gene, perhaps due to a read error. V gene TRBV2 combines with J gene TRBJ2-5; 7 bases fit TRBD2. There are 15 residues in the CDR3. CDR1 SNHLY and CDR2 FYNNEI come from the germline V gene. The CDR3 DNA follows: TGTGCCAGCGGGGACCGGGGACTACCAAAAGAGGCCCAGTACTTC. Translating gives CASGDRGLPKEAQYF.

The V call is TRBV11-2, the J call TRBJ2-7, with D uncertain. The CDR3 extends over 13 amino acids. V was cut by 2 bases and J by 6 bases, with 11 bases left in between. CDR1 and CDR2 from the germline V gene are SGHAT and FQNNGV. The CDR3 spells CASSLSLPSEQYF. DNA for the CDR3: TGTGCCAGCAGCTTATCCCTCCCTAGCGAGCAGTACTTC. Variable domain in full (rest from reference TRBV11-2 and TRBJ2-7): EAGVAQSPRYKIIEKRQSVAFWCNPISGHATLYWYQQILGQGPKLLIQFQNNGVVDDSQLPKDRFSAERLKGVDSTLKIQPAKLEDSAVYLCASSLSLPSEQYFGPGTRLTVT.

The sample holds many counts of this clonotype. The chain recombines TRBV27 with TRBJ2-7; D tentatively reads TRBD1 or TRBD2 (5 bases each). CDR3 length: 14 residues. Trimming took 4 bases from V and 2 from J, leaving 12 bases between them. Per the germline V gene, CDR1 is MNHEY and CDR2 is SMNVEV (reference sequence). CDR3 in DNA: TGTGCCAGCAGTTCCCGGGACGGGGCCTACGAGCAGTACTTC. It translates to CASSSRDGAYEQYF.

This chain links TRBV10-3 with TRBJ1-2; D perhaps matches TRBD1 (5 bases). The CDR3 contains 14 residues. Trimming pared 4 bases from V and 3 bases from J, leaving 12 bases between. CDR1 and CDR2 from the germline V gene are ENHRY and SYGVKD. This chain's CDR3 is CAISAGGRDYGYTF. The CDR3 nucleotides read TGTGCCATCAGTGCGGGGGGGAGGGACTATGGCTACACCTTC.

This clonotype was observed a few times. This chain connects TRBV20-1 to TRBJ1-4; D is possibly TRBD1 (6 bases). The CDR3 sequence is 15 residues long. Germline values: CDR1 DFQATT, CDR2 SNEGSKA (reference sequence). V was pared by 5 bases and J by 3 bases, with 16 bases between. The CDR3 sequence: CSASGGSVSNEKLFF. In nucleotides, the CDR3 is TGCAGTGCTTCCGGGGGCTCCGTTTCTAATGAAAAACTGTTTTTT.

This clonotype was counted at least ten times. The J gene is TRBJ1-6, the V gene TRBV12-3 or TRBV12-4, with D hard to call. Deletions cut 3 bases from V and 9 bases from J, with 15 bases between. This CDR3 has 15 amino acids. Written as DNA, the CDR3 is TGTGCCAGCAGTTTGGAAAATCCCCCGGGTTCACCCCTCCACTTT. Translated: CASSLENPPGSPLHF.

This clonotype appeared many times. J is TRBJ1-2 and V is TRBV3-1, with a tentative D call TRBD1 (5 bases). The CDR3 sequence is 15 residues long. The germline V and J ends were trimmed by 0 bases and 4 bases, with 12 bases remaining between them. CDR1 LGHDT and CDR2 YNNKEL come from the germline V gene (reference sequence). CDR3 sequence reads: CASSQEMIGGYGYTF. For the CDR3, the DNA is TGTGCCAGCAGCCAAGAGATGATCGGGGGCTATGGCTACACCTTC.

The table lists this clonotype with a few counts. The chain couples TRBV5-6 to TRBJ2-5; either TRBD1 or TRBD2 may supply D (5 bases each). This CDR3 has 13 residues. The germline V gene encodes CDR1 SGHDT and CDR2 YYEEEE. The germline V and J ends were trimmed by 3 bases and 4 bases, with 10 bases remaining between them. The CDR3 DNA reads TGTGCCAGCAGCTCCGGGGCGCGAGAGACCCAGTACTTC. It translates to CASSSGARETQYF.

This clonotype showed up many times. The CDR3 loop is CASSANGANEKLFF. The CDR3 bases are TGTGCCAGCAGTGCAAACGGAGCTAATGAAAAACTGTTTTTT. V and J are TRBV28 and TRBJ1-4, with no clear D. From germline, CDR1 is MDHEN and CDR2 SYDVKM. The CDR3 has 14 amino acids. With 5 bases removed from V and 3 bases from J, the gap between germline ends came to 10 bases.

This clonotype was detected many times. V usage is TRBV12-3 or TRBV12-4 and J usage is TRBJ1-1, with TRBD1 matching over 9 bases. The CDR3 spans 13 residues. V was clipped by 5 bases and J by 7 bases; unmatched bases: 5. CDR3 in DNA: TGTGCCAGCAGTCCCGGGACAGGGAGTGAAGCTTTCTTT. Amino acid sequence: CASSPGTGSEAFF.

V gene TRBV10-3 combines with J gene TRBJ2-7, with 8 nucleotides matching TRBD1. The CDR3 sequence is 15 residues long. V lost 2 bases, J lost 0 bases, and 3 bases stayed unmatched. Germline CDR1 and CDR2: ENHRY and SYGVKD. The CDR3 DNA reads TGTGCCATCAGTGAGCCGGGACAGGCCTCCTACGAGCAGTACTTC. Translation gives CAISEPGQASYEQYF.

The rearrangement uses TRBV9 and TRBJ1-2; weak D call: TRBD1 (5 bases). This CDR3 has 19 amino acids. V was clipped by 0 bases and J by 5 bases, with 26 bases between them. CDR1 and CDR2 (germline): SGDLS, YYNGEE. This CDR3 is CASSVGEGNGPTNLYGYTF. The CDR3 DNA is TGTGCCAGCAGCGTAGGAGAGGGGAATGGACCGACGAACCTTTATGGCTACACCTTC.

This clonotype was counted at least ten times. The chain employs TRBV2 and TRBJ2-4; D is unclear. Germline V gene lookup returns CDR1 SNHLY and CDR2 FYNNEI. The CDR3 spans 10 residues. V was pared by 3 bases and J by 9 bases, with 3 bases between. The CDR3 nucleotides read TGTGCCAGCAGTGACGGCATTCAGTACTTC. Its protein is CASSDGIQYF.

This clonotype was observed a few times. The chain is built from TRBV5-1 and TRBJ2-7; perhaps TRBD1 as D (5 bases). The CDR3 sequence is 14 residues long. In germline, CDR1 is SGHRS, CDR2 YFSETQ. V lost 2 bases and J lost 4, with 13 bases in between. The CDR3 spells CASSFLPGSYEQYF. As DNA, the CDR3 is TGCGCCAGCAGCTTTCTGCCAGGGTCTTACGAGCAGTACTTC.